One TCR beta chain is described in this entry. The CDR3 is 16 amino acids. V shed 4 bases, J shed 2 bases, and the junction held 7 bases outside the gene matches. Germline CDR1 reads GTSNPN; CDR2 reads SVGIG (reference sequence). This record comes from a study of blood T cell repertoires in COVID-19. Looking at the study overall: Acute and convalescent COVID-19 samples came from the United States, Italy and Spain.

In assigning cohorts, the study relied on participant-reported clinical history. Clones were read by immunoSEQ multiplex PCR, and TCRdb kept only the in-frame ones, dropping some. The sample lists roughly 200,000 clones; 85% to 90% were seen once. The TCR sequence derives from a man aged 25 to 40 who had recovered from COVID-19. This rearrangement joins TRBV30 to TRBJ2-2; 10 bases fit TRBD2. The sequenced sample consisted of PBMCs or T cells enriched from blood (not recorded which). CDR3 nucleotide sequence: TGTGCCTGGAAAAAAGGACTAGCGGTAAACACCGGGGAGCTGTTTTTT. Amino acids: CAWKKGLAVNTGELFF.